These T cell receptor beta chains were read from a single sample in a study of cytomegalovirus exposure and HLA in healthy donors. Generated by immunoSEQ multiplex PCR, the TCRdb table keeps only in-frame clones and is missing some. The sample consists of some 200,000 clones, approximately 80% of them appearing once. The sequenced material came from PBMCs. The receptors were sampled from a woman aged 25 to 39 in good health and CMV-seronegative. The CDR3 runs from the conserved cysteine through the conserved F or W. D genes are given only for firm matches. Not all rows give a size; the values are once, few, many and, for expanded clones, a class.

>TRBV4-1|TRBJ1-1|few|-
CASSQGELEAFF
TGCGCCAGCAGCCAAGGGGAGCTTGAAGCTTTCTTT
>TRBV6-5|TRBJ1-2|-|-
CASSPRLADGYTF
TGTGCCAGCAGTCCTAGGCTCGCCGATGGCTACACCTTC
>TRBV30|TRBJ2-7|-|TRBD1
CAWVGGVQGAKYEQYF
TGTGCCTGGGTGGGGGGGGTACAGGGGGCGAAGTACGAGCAGTACTTC
>TRBV10-1|TRBJ2-1|-|-
CASSETYGSYNEQFF
TGCGCCAGCAGTGAGACGTACGGCTCCTACAATGAGCAGTTCTTC
>TRBV7-9|TRBJ2-1|once|TRBD2
CASSSLTSGRAGEQFF
TGTGCCAGCAGCTCCTTGACTAGCGGGAGGGCCGGGGAGCAGTTCTTC
>TRBV30|TRBJ2-1|-|-
CAWTPRGASYNEQFF
TGTGCATGGACACCTCGGGGGGCCTCCTACAATGAGCAGTTCTTC
>TRBV6-5|TRBJ2-1|-|TRBD2
CASSYSGGGAYDEQFF
TGTGCCAGCAGTTACTCGGGCGGGGGGGCCTACGATGAGCAGTTCTTC
>TRBV5-4|TRBJ2-7|-|TRBD1
CASSLIGTEKYEQYF
TGTGCCAGCAGCTTAATCGGGACAGAGAAGTACGAGCAGTACTTC
>TRBV6-5|TRBJ1-1|-|-
CASCTKRSGTEAFF
TGTGCCAGCTGCACAAAACGGAGTGGCACTGAAGCTTTCTTT
>TRBV14|TRBJ2-2|-|-
CASRASNTGELFF
TGTGCCTCGAGGGCGTCGAACACCGGGGAGCTGTTTTTT
>TRBV6-4|TRBJ1-2|-|TRBD1
CASSDSRDRGGYTF
TGTGCCAGCAGTGACTCGAGGGACAGGGGTGGCTACACCTTC
>TRBV7-9|TRBJ2-5|-|TRBD1
CASSSMTGKETQYF
TGTGCCAGCAGCTCCATGACAGGGAAAGAGACCCAGTACTTC
>TRBV28|TRBJ2-7|once|-
CASSLDSPYEQYF
TGTGCCAGCAGTTTGGACTCCCCCTACGAGCAGTACTTC
>TRBV29-1|TRBJ1-1|once|-
CSVEDRGSLGAFF
TGCAGCGTTGAAGATCGAGGCAGCCTCGGGGCTTTCTTT
>TRBV5-1|TRBJ2-1|-|-
CASSLGQVNEQFF
TGCGCCAGCAGCTTGGGGCAGGTCAATGAGCAGTTCTTC
>TRBV12-1|TRBJ1-1|-|-
CASSFVHTPQDTEAFF
TGTGCCAGCAGCTTTGTGCACACGCCCCAGGACACTGAAGCTTTCTTT
>TRBV5-1|TRBJ2-1|-|-
CASSLEPGSYNEQFF
TGCGCCAGCAGCTTGGAACCAGGGTCCTACAATGAGCAGTTCTTC
>TRBV12-5|TRBJ1-1|-|-
CASGNGRDSIEAFF
TGTGCTAGTGGAAACGGGCGAGACAGTATAGAAGCTTTCTTT
>TRBV5-1|TRBJ1-5|-|-
CASSPDSGNQPQHF
TGCGCCAGCAGCCCAGACAGCGGCAATCAGCCCCAGCATTTT
>TRBV10-1|TRBJ2-3|-|-
CASSPQGLGTDTQYF
TGCGCCAGCAGTCCCCAGGGTCTAGGCACAGATACGCAGTATTTT
>TRBV5-1|TRBJ2-2|-|-
CASSSPSGAGELFF
TGCGCCAGCAGCTCCCCATCAGGGGCCGGGGAGCTGTTTTTT
>TRBV15|TRBJ2-3|few|TRBD1
CATSSVQGATGRDTQYF
TGTGCCACCAGCTCGGTACAGGGGGCAACGGGTAGGGATACGCAGTATTTT
>TRBV28|TRBJ1-1|-|-
CASSLLFGVEAFF
TGTGCCAGCAGTTTATTATTCGGGGTTGAAGCTTTCTTT
>TRBV6-5|TRBJ2-3|-|-
CASRSGGSTDTQYF
TGTGCCAGCAGGTCAGGGGGGAGCACAGATACGCAGTATTTT
>TRBV7-9|TRBJ2-3|-|-
CASSLERRASPRGTDTQYF
TGTGCCAGCAGCTTAGAGCGCCGGGCTAGCCCCAGAGGCACAGATACGCAGTATTTT
>TRBV11-2|TRBJ2-1|-|TRBD2
CASILGTSGGNEQFF
TGTGCCAGCATCCTAGGGACTAGCGGCGGGAATGAGCAGTTCTTC
>TRBV6-1|TRBJ2-3|-|-
CASSEQGTDTQYF
TGTGCCAGCAGTGAACAGGGGACAGATACGCAGTATTTT
>TRBV4-1|TRBJ2-1|-|-
CASRGPDYNEQFF
TGCGCCAGCCGCGGGCCCGACTACAATGAGCAGTTCTTC